This passage covers 21 T cell receptor beta chains from one sample sequenced in a study of human T cells and chemical hapten exposure. Time point of the sample: patch test 2, 6 weeks after DPC sensitization. The treatment is: therapeutic diphenylcyclopropenone sensitization with weekly scalp DPC. One entry per CDR3 protein, called by TCRdb with MiXCR from the RACE reads. The repertoire includes about 82,000 distinct CDR3 sequences, 6.6% of them detected once, and 1.3% sits in the top ten. The sample was whole blood, taken in connection with sensitization to the hapten diphenylcyclopropenone (DPC). The receptor set was obtained from a woman between 25 and 40 years old with alopecia areata. Some clones in this sample may be carry-over from other donors' samples.

In its sample, this clonotype was seen many times. This chain connects TRBV27 to TRBJ1-2; D remains ambiguous. CDR3 length: 13 residues. V lost 5 bases, J lost 0 bases, and 7 bases lay in between. Germline CDR1 MNHEY, CDR2 SMNVEV (reference sequence). The CDR3 sequence is CASSLTPNYGYTF. The CDR3, as DNA: TGTGCCAGCAGTCTGACACCTAACTATGGCTACACCTTC.

The rearrangement joins TRBV7-3 to TRBJ2-1; 10 bases map to TRBD2. Trimming cost V 0 bases and J 8 bases; bases outside gene matches: 4. Germline CDR1 is SGHTA and CDR2 is FQGTGA. The CDR3 extends over 15 amino acids. CDR3 DNA: TGTGCCAGCAGCTTAACGAGCGGGGGGGAAGATGAGCAGTTCTTC. Its translation is CASSLTSGGEDEQFF.

At least ten counts were recorded for this clonotype. The V and J genes are TRBV25-1 and TRBJ2-2; D is perhaps TRBD2 (5 bases). The germline V gene has CDR1 MGHDK and CDR2 SYGVNS. There are 14 residues in the CDR3. Trimming removed 4 bases at V and 5 bases at J, with 11 bases between. The CDR3 DNA follows: TGTGCCAGCAGTGCCCCCGGACTGACCGGGGAGCTGTTTTTT. Translating it yields CASSAPGLTGELFF.

The V call is TRBV5-1, the J call TRBJ1-5; the D gene is possibly TRBD1 (5 bases). Trimming took 5 bases from V and 2 from J, leaving 17 bases between them. Germline values: CDR1 SGHRS, CDR2 YFSETQ. The length of the CDR3 is 16 residues. This chain's CDR3 is CASSRGDGQGNQPQHF. The CDR3 DNA follows: TGCGCCAGCAGTAGGGGAGATGGGCAGGGCAATCAGCCCCAGCATTTT.

This clonotype appeared many times. This chain links TRBV20-1 with TRBJ1-4, with D tentatively TRBD1 (5 bases). This CDR3 comprises 16 residues. V dropped 3 bases and J dropped 1 base, with 15 bases sitting between them. Germline loops: CDR1 DFQATT, CDR2 SNEGSKA (reference sequence). CDR3 in DNA: TGCAGTGCTAGTGTGGGGGAACTTGGAACTAATGAAAAACTGTTTTTT. Its protein is CSASVGELGTNEKLFF.

This clonotype was seen repeatedly, ten times or more. This chain links TRBV6-5 with TRBJ1-2; no firm D call. Trimming removed 6 bases at V and 3 bases at J, with 11 bases between. CDR1 and CDR2 (germline): MNHEY, SVGAGI. The length of the CDR3 is 13 residues. The CDR3 region has the DNA TGTGCCAGCAGAACCCGCAGACACTATGGCTACACCTTC. Residues: CASRTRRHYGYTF.

At least ten counts were recorded for this clonotype. The chain recombines TRBV20-1 with TRBJ1-2; D unclear. The V end lost 3 bases, the J end lost 5 bases, and 13 bases lay between the germline ends. Per the germline V gene, CDR1 is DFQATT and CDR2 is SNEGSKA (reference sequence). This CDR3 is 13 amino acids long. Here the CDR3 DNA reads TGCAGTGCTAGGAGGACGGAGGAGTATGGCTACACCTTC. This encodes CSARRTEEYGYTF.

This clonotype was seen only a few times. V usage is TRBV14 and J usage is TRBJ2-2; 7 nucleotides match TRBD1. The CDR3 runs 20 residues. Unmatched junction bases numbered 19, after V lost 0 bases and J lost 6 bases. CDR1 SGHDN and CDR2 FVKESK come from the germline V gene. CDR3 DNA: TGTGCCAGCAGCCAAGATACGCGATTATGGGGACAGTATCGATCCGGGGAGCTGTTTTTT. It specifies CASSQDTRLWGQYRSGELFF.

V gene TRBV28 combines with J gene TRBJ1-4; perhaps TRBD1 as D (5 bases). Germline CDR1 is MDHEN and CDR2 is SYDVKM. The CDR3 consists of 15 residues. V lost 7 bases, J lost 6 bases, and 18 bases lay in between. Written as DNA, the CDR3 is TGTGCCAGCACCACGACCGGGGACGGTGATGAAAAACTGTTTTTT. It encodes CASTTTGDGDEKLFF.

This clonotype has ten or more counts. The CDR3 region has the DNA TGTGCCAGCAGCCAAGAAATTAGGAACACCGGGGAGCTGTTTTTT. This sequence encodes CASSQEIRNTGELFF. The genes are TRBV3-1 and TRBJ2-2; no definite D call. V gave up 0 bases and J gave up 1 base, with 6 bases separating them. CDR1 is LGHDT and CDR2 is YNNKEL in the germline V gene (reference sequence). This CDR3 contains 15 residues.

A few counts support this clonotype. V is TRBV12-3 or TRBV12-4 and J is TRBJ1-4; D unclear. Deletions cut 10 bases from V and 0 bases from J, with 9 bases between. This CDR3 has 13 amino acids. The CDR3 DNA sequence: TGTGCCACAGGACCTGCAACTAATGAAAAACTGTTTTTT. Its protein product is CATGPATNEKLFF.

This clonotype has a count of ten or more. The CDR3 region is CASSYRDTTEAFF. Written as DNA, the CDR3 is TGTGCCAGCAGTTACCGGGACACCACTGAAGCTTTCTTT. This rearrangement joins TRBV12-3 or TRBV12-4 to TRBJ1-1, with D perhaps TRBD1 (6 bases). V lost 4 bases, J lost 4 bases, and 10 bases lay in between. The CDR3 contains 13 residues.

This chain connects TRBV12-3 or TRBV12-4 to TRBJ1-5; D is unresolved. V was shortened by 3 bases and J by 2 bases, with 11 bases between the two germline ends. The CDR3 length is 15 residues. The CDR3, as DNA: TGTGCCAGCAGTTTCGGTGGAGCGGGCAATCAGCCCCAGCATTTT. Translation: CASSFGGAGNQPQHF.

This clonotype was seen ten or more times. The chain uses TRBV6-1 and TRBJ1-4, with D possibly being TRBD1 (6 bases). The CDR3 consists of 13 residues. Germline assignment: CDR1 MNHNS and CDR2 SASEGT. Trimming removed 8 bases from V and 6 bases from J, with 13 bases in between. CDR3 in DNA: TGTGCCAGCCGACCGGCAGGGGATGAAAAACTGTTTTTT. Protein: CASRPAGDEKLFF.

The chain employs TRBV6-5 and TRBJ1-1; no definite D call. Germline lookup yields CDR1 MNHEY and CDR2 SVGAGI. The CDR3 sequence is 14 residues long. Trimming stripped 7 bases from V and 5 bases from J, with 17 bases between. Written as DNA, the CDR3 is TGTGCCAGCACAGGAAGCCTAAGAGGGACTGAAGCTTTCTTT. This gives the protein CASTGSLRGTEAFF.

This clonotype was recorded at least ten times. The chain recombines TRBV5-4 with TRBJ2-3; 10 bases match TRBD2. V was pared by 2 bases and J by 4 bases, with 7 bases of the junction left unmatched. The CDR3 loop spans 16 amino acids. The germline gives CDR1 SGHNT, CDR2 YYREEE (reference sequence). The CDR3 spells CASSLLAGSLPDTQYF. The CDR3 region has the DNA TGTGCCAGCAGCTTACTAGCGGGGAGCCTACCAGATACGCAGTATTTT.

This clonotype appeared many times. The chain joins TRBV29-1 to TRBJ2-7; TRBD1 agrees at 12 bases. The CDR3 is 14 residues long. V lost 5 bases and J lost 2; bases outside the gene matches: 4. Germline loops: CDR1 SQVTM, CDR2 ANQGSEA. CDR3 sequence reads: CSVTRDRGPYEQYF. Written as DNA, the CDR3 is TGCAGCGTTACGCGGGACAGGGGGCCCTACGAGCAGTACTTC.

The gene calls are TRBV7-2 and TRBJ2-1; D tentatively fits TRBD1 or TRBD2 (7 bases each). From germline, CDR1 is SGHTA and CDR2 FQGNSA. This CDR3 is built from 17 residues. Trimming stripped 4 bases from V and 12 bases from J, with 28 bases between. For the CDR3, the DNA is TGTGCCAGCAGCTCAAAAGGGGGCAGGGAGGGAGGGATTCGGCAGTTCTTC. Translation: CASSSKGGREGGIRQFF.

This clonotype was counted ten times or more. The chain has TRBV6-1 and TRBJ1-5; no firm D call. V was shortened by 4 bases and J by 6 bases, with 13 bases between the two germline ends. This CDR3 spans 14 amino acids. Germline values: CDR1 MNHNS, CDR2 SASEGT. CDR3 sequence: CASSVPNRVQPQHF. CDR3 sequence (DNA): TGTGCCAGCAGTGTTCCGAACCGGGTTCAGCCCCAGCATTTT.

This clonotype showed up many times. The chain has TRBV27 and TRBJ1-2, with D hard to call. Germline-derived CDR1 and CDR2 are MNHEY and SMNVEV (reference sequence). Trimming pared 5 bases from V and 4 bases from J, leaving 14 bases between. This CDR3 comprises 14 residues. In nucleotides, the CDR3 is TGTGCCAGCAGTCCCCGGCCCAGTTCCTATGGCTACACCTTC. Its translation is CASSPRPSSYGYTF.

This clonotype was counted ten times or more. The chain employs TRBV12-5 and TRBJ2-1; TRBD2 matches 15 bases. The CDR3 consists of 18 residues. V shed 5 bases, J shed 8 bases, and the junction held 13 bases outside the gene matches. CDR1 is LGHNT and CDR2 is FRNRAP in the germline V gene. Written as DNA, the CDR3 is TGTGCTAGTGGTCCCCGAGGGACTAGCGGGGGGCTGGTGGATGAGCAGTTCTTC. This gives the protein CASGPRGTSGGLVDEQFF.